Sequencing of this T cell receptor beta chain was carried out in a study of cytomegalovirus exposure and HLA in healthy donors. Trimming took 4 bases from V and 8 from J, leaving 16 bases between them. CDR3 length: 15 amino acids. CDR1 and CDR2 (germline): SGHNT, YYREEE (reference sequence). The PCR used 60 Vbeta and 13 Jbeta primers. The protocol was immunoSEQ multiplex PCR, while the TCRdb copy is restricted to in-frame clones and leaves out a portion. The data show tens of thousands of clones, nearly 70% seen once. This receptor was taken from a man aged 25 to 40 in good health and CMV-seronegative. The sample consisted of PBMCs. The V gene is TRBV5-4, the J gene TRBJ1-6; maybe TRBD1 (5 bases). The CDR3 sequence is CASSGGSLTYSPLHF. CDR3 sequence (DNA): TGTGCCAGCAGCGGGGGGTCCCTGACCTATTCACCCCTCCACTTT.